This T cell receptor (beta chain) was observed in a study of blood T cell repertoires in COVID-19. Study details: From the United States, Italy and Spain came samples of acute and convalescent COVID-19. Nucleic acid was either cDNA or gDNA, and it came from T cells, B-cell-depleted T cells, or PBMCs.

The CDR3 has 17 amino acids. The trim removed 4 bases at V and 3 bases at J, leaving 14 bases unmatched. CDR1 SGHRS and CDR2 YFSETQ come from the germline V gene. Recruited during active infection, patients (from Seattle) were subsequently followed longitudinally. Original processing methods: Amplification with reference gene primers provided the estimates of nucleated cell counts. Produced via immunoSEQ multiplex PCR; TCRdb's table is partial and in-frame only. V, J and clone size are those of that table, while D and trimming were read from the DNA. The sample carries roughly 230,000 clones, about 82% recorded once.

V usage is TRBV5-1 and J usage is TRBJ2-3; 7 positions agree with TRBD1. The receptor was isolated from a man aged 45-65 years with COVID-19, enrolled during active disease. Sequencing was done on a sample of peripheral blood. The CDR3: CASSPRKGQGVTDTQYF. The CDR3 nucleotides read TGCGCCAGCAGCCCGAGGAAGGGGCAGGGGGTTACAGATACGCAGTATTTT.